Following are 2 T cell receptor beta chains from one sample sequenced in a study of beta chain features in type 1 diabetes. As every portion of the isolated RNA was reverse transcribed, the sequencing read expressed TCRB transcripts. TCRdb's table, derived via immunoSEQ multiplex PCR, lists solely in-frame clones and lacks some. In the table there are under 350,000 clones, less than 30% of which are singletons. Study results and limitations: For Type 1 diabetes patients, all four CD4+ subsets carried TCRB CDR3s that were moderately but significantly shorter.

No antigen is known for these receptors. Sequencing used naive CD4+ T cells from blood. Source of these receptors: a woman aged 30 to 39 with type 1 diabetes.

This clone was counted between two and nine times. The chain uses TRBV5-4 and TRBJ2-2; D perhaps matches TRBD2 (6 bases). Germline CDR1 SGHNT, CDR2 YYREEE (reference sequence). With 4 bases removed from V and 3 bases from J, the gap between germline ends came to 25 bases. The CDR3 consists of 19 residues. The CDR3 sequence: CASSVGPRGAGWDTGELFF. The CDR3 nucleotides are TGTGCCAGCAGCGTGGGCCCCAGAGGAGCGGGCTGGGACACCGGGGAGCTGTTTTTT.

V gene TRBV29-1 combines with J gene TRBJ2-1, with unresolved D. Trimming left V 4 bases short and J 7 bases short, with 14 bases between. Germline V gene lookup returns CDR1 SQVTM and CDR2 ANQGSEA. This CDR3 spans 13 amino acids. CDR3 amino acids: CSVVRPGTNEQFF. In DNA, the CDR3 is TGCAGCGTTGTCCGCCCGGGTACGAATGAGCAGTTCTTC.